This passage covers 2 T cell receptor beta chains from one sample sequenced in a study of control samples from healthy donors and cancer patients (dated by TCRdb to the early 2020s). Libraries were prepared through the immunoSEQ multiplex PCR assay. What TCRdb holds here is the immuneACCESS table cut down to in-frame rearrangements. Part of the clones is not present; checked against another copy, under half of the missing clones reflect an unresolved V gene, and the others are unexplained. The sample table holds 30,000 to 35,000 clones, of which 86% were seen once. Less than 2% of the sample is held by the ten biggest clonotypes. The sequenced sample consisted of PBMCs. These receptors came from a woman aged 40 to 50 with lung cancer.

This rearrangement joins TRBV11-2 to TRBJ2-3, with D unresolved. Germline-derived CDR1 and CDR2 are SGHAT and FQNNGV. This CDR3 contains 15 residues. V was shortened by 4 bases and J by 0 bases, with 11 bases between the two germline ends. The CDR3 DNA reads TGTGCCAGCAGCTCTTTCTTCCGTAGCACAGATACGCAGTATTTT. It translates to CASSSFFRSTDTQYF.

The rearrangement links TRBV29-1 to TRBJ1-1, with unresolved D. The germline V gene has CDR1 SQVTM and CDR2 ANQGSEA. Between the trimmed V and J ends, which lost 2 bases and 11 bases, there was a span of 12 bases. This CDR3 has 11 residues. The CDR3 DNA sequence: TGCAGCGTTGAACTTATGAGTGAGGCTTTCTTT. It specifies CSVELMSEAFF.